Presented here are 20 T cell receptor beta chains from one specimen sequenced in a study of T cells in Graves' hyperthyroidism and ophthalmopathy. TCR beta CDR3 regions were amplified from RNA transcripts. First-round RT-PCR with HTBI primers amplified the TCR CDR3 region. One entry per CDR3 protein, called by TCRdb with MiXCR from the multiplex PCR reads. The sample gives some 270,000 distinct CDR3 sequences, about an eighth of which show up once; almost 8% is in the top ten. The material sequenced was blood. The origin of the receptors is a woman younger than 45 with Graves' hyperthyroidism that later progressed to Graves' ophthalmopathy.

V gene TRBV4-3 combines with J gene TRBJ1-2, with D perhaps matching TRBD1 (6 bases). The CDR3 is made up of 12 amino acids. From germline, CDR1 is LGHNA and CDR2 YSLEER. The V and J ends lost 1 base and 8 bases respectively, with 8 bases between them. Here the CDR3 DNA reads TGCGCCAGCAGCCAAGGGGGGCAAGGCTACACCTTC. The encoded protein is CASSQGGQGYTF.

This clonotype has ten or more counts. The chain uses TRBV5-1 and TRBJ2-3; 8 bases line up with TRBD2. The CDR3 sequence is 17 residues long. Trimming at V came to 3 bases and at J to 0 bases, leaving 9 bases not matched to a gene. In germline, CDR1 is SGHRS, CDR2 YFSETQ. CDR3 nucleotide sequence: TGCGCCAGCAGCTGGGGCCCAAGCGGGGGAAGCACAGATACGCAGTATTTT. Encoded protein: CASSWGPSGGSTDTQYF.

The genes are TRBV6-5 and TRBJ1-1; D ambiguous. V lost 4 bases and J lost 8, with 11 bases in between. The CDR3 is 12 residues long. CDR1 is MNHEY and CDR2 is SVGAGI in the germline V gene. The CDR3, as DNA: TGTGCCAGCAGTTCGGTCGGGGAAGAAGCTTTCTTT. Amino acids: CASSSVGEEAFF.

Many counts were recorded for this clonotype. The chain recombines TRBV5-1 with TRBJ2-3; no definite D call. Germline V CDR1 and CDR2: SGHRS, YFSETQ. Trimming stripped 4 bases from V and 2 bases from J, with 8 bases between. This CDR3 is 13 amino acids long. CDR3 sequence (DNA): TGCGCCAGCAGCCCTACCCCCACAGATACGCAGTATTTT. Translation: CASSPTPTDTQYF.

The CDR3 region is CASSMWVTGNTIYF. The CDR3 nucleotides read TGTGCCAGTAGTATGTGGGTTACTGGAAACACCATATATTTT. This chain uses TRBV19 with TRBJ1-3; no reliable D call. This CDR3 contains 14 residues. Trimming cost V 3 bases and J 2 bases, with 8 bases left between them. Germline assignment: CDR1 LNHDA and CDR2 SQIVND (reference sequence).

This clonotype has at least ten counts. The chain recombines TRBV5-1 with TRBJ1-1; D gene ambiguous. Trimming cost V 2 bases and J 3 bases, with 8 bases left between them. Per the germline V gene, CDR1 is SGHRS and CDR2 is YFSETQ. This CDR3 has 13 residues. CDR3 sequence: CASSFFLYTEAFF. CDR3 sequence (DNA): TGCGCCAGCAGCTTTTTTCTCTACACTGAAGCTTTCTTT.

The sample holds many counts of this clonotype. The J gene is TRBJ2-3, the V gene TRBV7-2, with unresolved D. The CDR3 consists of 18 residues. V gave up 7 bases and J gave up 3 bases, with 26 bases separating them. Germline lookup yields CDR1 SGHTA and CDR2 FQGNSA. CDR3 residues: CASTHTLSSGTSTDTQYF. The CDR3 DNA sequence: TGTGCCAGCACCCACACCCTTTCTAGTGGCACCTCAACAGATACGCAGTATTTT.

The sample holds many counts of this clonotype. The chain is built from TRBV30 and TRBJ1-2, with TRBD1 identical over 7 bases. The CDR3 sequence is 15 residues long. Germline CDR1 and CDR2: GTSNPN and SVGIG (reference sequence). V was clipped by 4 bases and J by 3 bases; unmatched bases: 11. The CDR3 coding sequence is TGTGCCTGGATTAAAACCGCAGGGGGGGACTATGGCTACACCTTC. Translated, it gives CAWIKTAGGDYGYTF.

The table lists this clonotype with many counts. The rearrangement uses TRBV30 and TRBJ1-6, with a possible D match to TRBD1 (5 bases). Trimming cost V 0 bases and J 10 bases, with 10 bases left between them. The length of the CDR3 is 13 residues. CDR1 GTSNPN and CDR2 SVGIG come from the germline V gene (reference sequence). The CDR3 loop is CAWSVSRDSPLHF. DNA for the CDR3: TGTGCCTGGAGTGTTTCAAGGGACTCACCCCTCCACTTT.

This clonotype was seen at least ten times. Written as DNA, the CDR3 is TGTGCCAGCAGCTTGAGGGAAGAGACCCAGTACTTC. Residues: CASSLREETQYF. The chain is built from TRBV13 and TRBJ2-5, with D maybe TRBD2 (5 bases). CDR3 length: 12 residues. The V gene's germline CDR1 is PRHDT and CDR2 FYEKMQ (reference sequence). V was shortened by 3 bases and J by 3 bases, with 5 bases between the two germline ends.

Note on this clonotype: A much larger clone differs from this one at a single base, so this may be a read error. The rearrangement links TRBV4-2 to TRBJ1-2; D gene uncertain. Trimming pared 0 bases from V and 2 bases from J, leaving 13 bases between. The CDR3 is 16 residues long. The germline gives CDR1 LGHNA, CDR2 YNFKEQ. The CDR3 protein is CASSQDLRQANYGYTF. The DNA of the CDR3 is TGTGCCAGCAGCCAAGATCTAAGGCAGGCGAACTATGGCTACACCTTC.

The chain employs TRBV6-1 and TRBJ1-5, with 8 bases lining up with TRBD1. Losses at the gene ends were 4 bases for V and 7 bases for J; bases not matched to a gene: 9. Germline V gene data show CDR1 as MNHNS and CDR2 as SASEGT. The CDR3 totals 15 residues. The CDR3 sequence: CASSGRTGRGQPQHF. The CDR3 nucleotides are TGTGCCAGCAGTGGCCGGACAGGGAGAGGGCAGCCCCAGCATTTT.

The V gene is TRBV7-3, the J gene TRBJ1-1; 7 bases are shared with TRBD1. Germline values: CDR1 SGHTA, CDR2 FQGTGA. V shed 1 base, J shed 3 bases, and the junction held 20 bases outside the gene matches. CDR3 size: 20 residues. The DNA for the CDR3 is TGTGCCAGCAGCTTAAAAGTGGCAAGGGACAGCGATCGCCCCCACACTGAAGCTTTCTTT. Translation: CASSLKVARDSDRPHTEAFF.

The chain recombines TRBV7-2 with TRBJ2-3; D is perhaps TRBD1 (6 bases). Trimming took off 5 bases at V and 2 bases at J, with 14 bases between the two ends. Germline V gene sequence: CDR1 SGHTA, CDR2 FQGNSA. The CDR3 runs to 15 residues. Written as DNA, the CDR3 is TGTGCCAGCAGCCTAACTCGGGGACACACAGATACGCAGTATTTT. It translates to CASSLTRGHTDTQYF.

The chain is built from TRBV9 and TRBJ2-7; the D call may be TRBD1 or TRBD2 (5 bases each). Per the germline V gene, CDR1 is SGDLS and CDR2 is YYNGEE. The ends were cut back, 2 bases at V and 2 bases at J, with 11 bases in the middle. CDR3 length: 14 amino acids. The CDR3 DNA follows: TGTGCCAGCAGCGTTACGGGACGGCCCTACGAGCAGTACTTC. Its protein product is CASSVTGRPYEQYF.

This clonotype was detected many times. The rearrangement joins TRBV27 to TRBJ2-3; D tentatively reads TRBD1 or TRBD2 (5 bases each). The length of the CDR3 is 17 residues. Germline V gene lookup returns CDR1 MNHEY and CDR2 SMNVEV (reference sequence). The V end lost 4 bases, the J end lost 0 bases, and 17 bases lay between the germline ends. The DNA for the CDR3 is TGTGCCAGCAGTTCTCGTGTGGGACCGTTTAGCACAGATACGCAGTATTTT. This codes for CASSSRVGPFSTDTQYF.

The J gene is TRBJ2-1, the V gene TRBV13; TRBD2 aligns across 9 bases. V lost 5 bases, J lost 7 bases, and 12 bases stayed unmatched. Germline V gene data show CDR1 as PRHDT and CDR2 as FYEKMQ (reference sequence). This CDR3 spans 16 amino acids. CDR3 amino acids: CASSARLAELENEQFF. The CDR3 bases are TGTGCCAGCAGCGCCCGACTAGCGGAGTTGGAAAATGAGCAGTTCTTC.

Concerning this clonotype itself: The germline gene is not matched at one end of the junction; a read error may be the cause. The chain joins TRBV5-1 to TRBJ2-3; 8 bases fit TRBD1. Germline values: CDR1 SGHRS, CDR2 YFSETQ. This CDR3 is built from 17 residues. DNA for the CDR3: TGCGTCAGCAGCTTCGGACAGGGAATAGGAAGCACAGGTACGCAGTATTTT. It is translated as CVSSFGQGIGSTGTQYF.

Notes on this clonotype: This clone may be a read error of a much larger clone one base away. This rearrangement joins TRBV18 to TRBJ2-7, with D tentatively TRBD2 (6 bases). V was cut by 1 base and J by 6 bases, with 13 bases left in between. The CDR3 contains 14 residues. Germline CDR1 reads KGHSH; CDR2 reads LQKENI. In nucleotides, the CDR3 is TGTGCCAGCTCACCACGGGGACTCCCCTGCGAGCAGTACTTC. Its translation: CASSPRGLPCEQYF.

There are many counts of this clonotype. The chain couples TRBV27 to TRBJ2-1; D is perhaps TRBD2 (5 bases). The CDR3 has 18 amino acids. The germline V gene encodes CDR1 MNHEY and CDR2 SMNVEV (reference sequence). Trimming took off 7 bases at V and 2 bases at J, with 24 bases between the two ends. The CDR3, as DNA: TGTGCCAGCACCTATTCCTCAATTCGGGGTCTCCCCTACAATGAGCAGTTCTTC. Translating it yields CASTYSSIRGLPYNEQFF.